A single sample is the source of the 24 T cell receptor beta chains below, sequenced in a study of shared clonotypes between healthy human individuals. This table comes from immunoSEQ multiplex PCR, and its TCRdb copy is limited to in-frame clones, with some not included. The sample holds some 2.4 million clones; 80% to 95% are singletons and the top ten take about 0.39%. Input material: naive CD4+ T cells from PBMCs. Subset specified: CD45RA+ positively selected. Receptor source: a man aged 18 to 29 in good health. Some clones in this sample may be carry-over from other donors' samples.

The CDR3 nucleotides are TGTGCCAGTAGTATAATGGGACAGGGGGGTCAGCCCCAGCATTTT. Amino acid sequence: CASSIMGQGGQPQHF. The V and J genes are TRBV19 and TRBJ1-5; 11 nucleotides align to TRBD1. V shed 2 bases and J 6 bases; nucleotides not matched to a gene: 3. This CDR3 is 15 amino acids long. Per the germline V gene, CDR1 is LNHDA and CDR2 is SQIVND (reference sequence).

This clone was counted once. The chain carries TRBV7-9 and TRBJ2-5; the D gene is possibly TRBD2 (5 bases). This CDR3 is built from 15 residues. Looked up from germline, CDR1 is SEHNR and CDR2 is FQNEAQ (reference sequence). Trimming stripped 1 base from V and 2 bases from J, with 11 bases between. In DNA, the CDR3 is TGTGCCAGCAGCTTAGACCGGTCGGGACAAGAGACCCAGTACTTC. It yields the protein CASSLDRSGQETQYF.

The CDR3 coding sequence is TGTGCCAGCCGAGGACAGGGGGCTTTATACGAGCAGTACTTC. Protein: CASRGQGALYEQYF. The rearrangement uses TRBV19 and TRBJ2-7, with 11 positions matching TRBD1. V lost 9 bases, J lost 4 bases, and 8 bases stayed unmatched. The CDR3 is 14 amino acids. Germline lookup yields CDR1 LNHDA and CDR2 SQIVND (reference sequence).

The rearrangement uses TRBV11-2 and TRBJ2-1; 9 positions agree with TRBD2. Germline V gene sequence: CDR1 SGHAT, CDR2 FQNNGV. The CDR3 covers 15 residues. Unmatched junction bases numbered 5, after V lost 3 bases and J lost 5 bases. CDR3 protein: CASSFRLAENNEQFF. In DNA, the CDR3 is TGTGCCAGCAGCTTCCGACTAGCGGAGAACAATGAGCAGTTCTTC. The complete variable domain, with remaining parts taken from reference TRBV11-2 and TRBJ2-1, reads EAGVAQSPRYKIIEKRQSVAFWCNPISGHATLYWYQQILGQGPKLLIQFQNNGVVDDSQLPKDRFSAERLKGVDSTLKIQPAKLEDSAVYLCASSFRLAENNEQFFGPGTRLTVL.

DNA for the CDR3: TGTGCCAGCAGCTTGGCTGTGGGATCAGTAGAGACCCAGTACTTC. It specifies CASSLAVGSVETQYF. J is TRBJ2-5 and V is TRBV5-4, with D hard to call. CDR1 is SGHNT, CDR2 YYREEE, per germline (reference sequence). This CDR3 is 15 amino acids long. V was clipped by 0 bases and J by 4 bases, with 13 bases between them.

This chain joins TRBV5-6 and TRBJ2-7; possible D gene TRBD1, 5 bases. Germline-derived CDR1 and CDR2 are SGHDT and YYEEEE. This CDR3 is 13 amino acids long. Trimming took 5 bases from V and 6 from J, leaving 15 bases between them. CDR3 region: CASSLGVLPEQYF. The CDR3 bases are TGTGCCAGCAGTCTAGGGGTCCTCCCCGAGCAGTACTTC.

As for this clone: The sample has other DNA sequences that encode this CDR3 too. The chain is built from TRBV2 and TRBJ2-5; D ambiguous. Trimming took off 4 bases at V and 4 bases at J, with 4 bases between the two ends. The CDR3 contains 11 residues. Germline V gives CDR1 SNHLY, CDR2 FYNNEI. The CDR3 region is CASSVRETQYF. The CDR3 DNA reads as TGTGCCAGCAGTGTGCGAGAGACCCAGTACTTC. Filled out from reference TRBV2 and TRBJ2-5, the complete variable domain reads EPEVTQTPSHQVTQMGQEVILRCVPISNHLYFYWYRQILGQKVEFLVSFYNNEISEKSEIFDDQFSVERPDGSNFTLKIRSTKLEDSAMYFCASSVRETQYFGPGTRLLVL.

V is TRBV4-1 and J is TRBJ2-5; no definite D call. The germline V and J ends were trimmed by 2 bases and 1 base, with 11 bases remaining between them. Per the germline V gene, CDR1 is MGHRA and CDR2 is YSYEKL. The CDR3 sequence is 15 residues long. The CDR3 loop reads CASSQLGIGQETQYF. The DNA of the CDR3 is TGCGCCAGCAGCCAATTGGGAATAGGCCAAGAGACCCAGTACTTC.

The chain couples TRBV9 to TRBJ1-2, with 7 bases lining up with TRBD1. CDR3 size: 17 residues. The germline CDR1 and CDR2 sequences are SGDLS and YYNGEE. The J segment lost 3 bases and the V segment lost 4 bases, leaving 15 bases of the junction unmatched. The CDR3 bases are TGTGCCAGCAGCCCCCGGGACAGCTATTTCCTAGACTATGGCTACACCTTC. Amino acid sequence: CASSPRDSYFLDYGYTF.

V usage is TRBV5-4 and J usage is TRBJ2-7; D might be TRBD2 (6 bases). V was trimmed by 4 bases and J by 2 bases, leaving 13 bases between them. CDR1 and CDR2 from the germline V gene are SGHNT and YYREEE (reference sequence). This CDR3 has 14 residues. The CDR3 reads CASSESSAAYEQYF. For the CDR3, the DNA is TGTGCCAGCAGCGAATCTAGCGCGGCCTACGAGCAGTACTTC.

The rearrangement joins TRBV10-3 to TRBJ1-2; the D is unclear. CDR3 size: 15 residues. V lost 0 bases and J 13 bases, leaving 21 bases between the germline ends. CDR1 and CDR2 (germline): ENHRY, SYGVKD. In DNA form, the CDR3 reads TGTGCCATCAGTGAGTCCCAGGCGGAACCCCCTGGGAGCACCTTC. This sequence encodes CAISESQAEPPGSTF.

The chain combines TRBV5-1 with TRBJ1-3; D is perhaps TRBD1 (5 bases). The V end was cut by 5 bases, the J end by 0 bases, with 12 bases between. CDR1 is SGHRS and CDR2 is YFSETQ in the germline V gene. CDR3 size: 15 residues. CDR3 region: CASSYEGASGNTIYF. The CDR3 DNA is TGCGCCAGCAGTTATGAAGGGGCCTCTGGAAACACCATATATTTT.

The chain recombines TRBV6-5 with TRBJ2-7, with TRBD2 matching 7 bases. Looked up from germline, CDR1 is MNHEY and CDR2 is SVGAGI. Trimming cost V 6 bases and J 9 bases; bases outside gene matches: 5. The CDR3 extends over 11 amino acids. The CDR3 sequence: CASSGGSWQYF. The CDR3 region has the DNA TGTGCCAGCAGCGGGGGGAGTTGGCAGTACTTC.

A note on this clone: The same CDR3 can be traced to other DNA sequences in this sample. The CDR3 nucleotides are TGCGCCAGCAGCTTAGGGACAGGGGCCACAGATACGCAGTATTTT. Encoded protein: CASSLGTGATDTQYF. The V and J genes are TRBV5-1 and TRBJ2-3, with 10 nucleotides matching TRBD1. V shed 2 bases and J 2 bases; nucleotides not matched to a gene: 2. The CDR3 runs to 15 residues. CDR1 and CDR2 (germline): SGHRS, YFSETQ.

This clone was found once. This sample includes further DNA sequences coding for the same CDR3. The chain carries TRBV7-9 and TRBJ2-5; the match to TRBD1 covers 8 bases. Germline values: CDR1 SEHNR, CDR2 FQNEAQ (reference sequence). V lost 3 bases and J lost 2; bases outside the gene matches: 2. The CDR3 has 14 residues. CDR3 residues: CASSLQGAQETQYF. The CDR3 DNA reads TGTGCCAGCAGCTTGCAGGGGGCTCAAGAGACCCAGTACTTC.

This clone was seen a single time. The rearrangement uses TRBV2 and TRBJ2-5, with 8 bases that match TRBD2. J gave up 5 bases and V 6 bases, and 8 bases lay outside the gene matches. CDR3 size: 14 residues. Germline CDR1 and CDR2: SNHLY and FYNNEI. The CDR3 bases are TGTGCCAGCAGGATAGAGACTAGCGCGGAGACCCAGTACTTC. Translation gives CASRIETSAETQYF.

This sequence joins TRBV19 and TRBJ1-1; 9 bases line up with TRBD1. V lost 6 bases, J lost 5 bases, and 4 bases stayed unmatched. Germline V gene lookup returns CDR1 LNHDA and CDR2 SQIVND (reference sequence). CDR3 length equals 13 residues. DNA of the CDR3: TGTGCCAGTAGGGACGACAGGGGGACTGAAGCTTTCTTT. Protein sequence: CASRDDRGTEAFF.

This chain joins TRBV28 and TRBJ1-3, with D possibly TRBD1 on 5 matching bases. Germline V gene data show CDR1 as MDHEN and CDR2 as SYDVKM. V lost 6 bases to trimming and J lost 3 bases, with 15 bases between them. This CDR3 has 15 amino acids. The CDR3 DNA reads TGTGCCAGCAGCCTAGACAGACTCTTTGGAAACACCATATATTTT. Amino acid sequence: CASSLDRLFGNTIYF.

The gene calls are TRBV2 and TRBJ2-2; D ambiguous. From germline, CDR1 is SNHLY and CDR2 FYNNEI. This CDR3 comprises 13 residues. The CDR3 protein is CVAPNSNTGELFF. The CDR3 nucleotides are TGTGTTGCGCCAAACTCGAACACCGGGGAGCTGTTTTTT.

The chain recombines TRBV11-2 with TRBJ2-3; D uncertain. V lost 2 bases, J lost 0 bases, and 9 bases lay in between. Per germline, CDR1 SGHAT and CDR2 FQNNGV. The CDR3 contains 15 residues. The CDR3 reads CASSLFSPSTDTQYF. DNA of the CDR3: TGTGCCAGCAGCTTATTTAGCCCGAGCACAGATACGCAGTATTTT.

The CDR3 sequence: CASSLRRGEITDTQYF. The CDR3 nucleotides are TGTGCCAGCAGCTTGCGGCGGGGAGAGATCACAGATACGCAGTATTTT. V and J are TRBV5-4 and TRBJ2-3; D might be TRBD2 (6 bases). Trimming removed 1 base from V and 2 bases from J, with 14 bases in between. Looked up from germline, CDR1 is SGHNT and CDR2 is YYREEE (reference sequence). The CDR3 has 16 amino acids. The full variable domain, its missing parts supplied by reference TRBV5-4 and TRBJ2-3, is ETGVTQSPTHLIKTRGQQVTLRCSSQSGHNTVSWYQQALGQGPQFIFQYYREEENGRGNFPPRFSGLQFPNYSSELNVNALELDDSALYLCASSLRRGEITDTQYFGPGTRLTVL.

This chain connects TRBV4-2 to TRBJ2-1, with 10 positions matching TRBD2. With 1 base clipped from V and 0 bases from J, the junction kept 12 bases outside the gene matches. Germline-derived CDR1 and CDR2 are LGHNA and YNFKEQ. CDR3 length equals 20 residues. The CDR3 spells CASSQASGLAGALSYNEQFF. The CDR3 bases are TGTGCCAGCAGCCAAGCGTCCGGGCTAGCGGGAGCCCTCTCCTACAATGAGCAGTTCTTC.

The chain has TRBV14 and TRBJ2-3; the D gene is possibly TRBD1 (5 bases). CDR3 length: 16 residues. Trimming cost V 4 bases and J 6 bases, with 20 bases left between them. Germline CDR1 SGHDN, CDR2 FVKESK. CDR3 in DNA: TGTGCCAGCAGCCCGAAGGGGAAGGCAGCTCTGGATACGCAGTATTTT. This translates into CASSPKGKAALDTQYF.

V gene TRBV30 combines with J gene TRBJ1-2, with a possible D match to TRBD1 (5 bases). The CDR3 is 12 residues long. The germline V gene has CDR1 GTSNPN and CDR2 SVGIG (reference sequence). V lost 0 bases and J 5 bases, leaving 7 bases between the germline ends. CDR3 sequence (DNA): TGTGCCTGGAGTGTGGCAGGGTATGGCTACACCTTC. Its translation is CAWSVAGYGYTF.